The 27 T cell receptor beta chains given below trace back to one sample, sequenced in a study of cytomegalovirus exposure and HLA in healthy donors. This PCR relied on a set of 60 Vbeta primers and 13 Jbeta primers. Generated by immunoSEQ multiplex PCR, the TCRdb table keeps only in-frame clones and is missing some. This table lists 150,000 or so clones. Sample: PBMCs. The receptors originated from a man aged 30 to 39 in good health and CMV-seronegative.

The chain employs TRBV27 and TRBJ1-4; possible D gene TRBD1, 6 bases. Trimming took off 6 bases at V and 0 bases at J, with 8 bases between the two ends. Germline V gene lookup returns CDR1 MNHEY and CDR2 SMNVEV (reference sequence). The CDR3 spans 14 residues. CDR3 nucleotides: TGTGCCAGCAGGACAGGCTCAACTAATGAAAAACTGTTTTTT. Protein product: CASRTGSTNEKLFF.

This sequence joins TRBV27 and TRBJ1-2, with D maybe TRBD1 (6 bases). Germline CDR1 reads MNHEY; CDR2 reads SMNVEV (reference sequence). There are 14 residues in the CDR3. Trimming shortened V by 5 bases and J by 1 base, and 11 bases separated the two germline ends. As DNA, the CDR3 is TGTGCCAGCAGTCAGAACAGGGATAACTATGGCTACACCTTC. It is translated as CASSQNRDNYGYTF.

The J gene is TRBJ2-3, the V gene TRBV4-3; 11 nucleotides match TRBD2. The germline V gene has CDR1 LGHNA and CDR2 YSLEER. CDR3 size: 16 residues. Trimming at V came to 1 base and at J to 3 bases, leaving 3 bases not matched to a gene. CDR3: CASSQAGTSGTDTQYF. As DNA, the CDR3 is TGCGCCAGCAGCCAAGCCGGGACTAGCGGAACAGATACGCAGTATTTT.

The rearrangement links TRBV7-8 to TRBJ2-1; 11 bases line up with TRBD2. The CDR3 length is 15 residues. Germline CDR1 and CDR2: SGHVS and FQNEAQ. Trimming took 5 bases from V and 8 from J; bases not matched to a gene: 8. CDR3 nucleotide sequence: TGTGCCAGCAGCACTATAGCGGGAGGGTGGTATGAGCAGTTCTTC. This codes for CASSTIAGGWYEQFF.

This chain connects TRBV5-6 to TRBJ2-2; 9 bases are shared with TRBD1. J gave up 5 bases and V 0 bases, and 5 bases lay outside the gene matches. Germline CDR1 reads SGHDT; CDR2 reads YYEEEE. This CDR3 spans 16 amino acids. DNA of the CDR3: TGTGCCAGCAGCTTGGTAATGGGACAGGGAACCGGGGAGCTGTTTTTT. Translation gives CASSLVMGQGTGELFF. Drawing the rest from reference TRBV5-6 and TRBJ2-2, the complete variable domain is DAGVTQSPTHLIKTRGQQVTLRCSPKSGHDTVSWYQQALGQGPQFIFQYYEEEERQRGNFPDRFSGHQFPNYSSELNVNALLLGDSALYLCASSLVMGQGTGELFFGEGSRLTVL.

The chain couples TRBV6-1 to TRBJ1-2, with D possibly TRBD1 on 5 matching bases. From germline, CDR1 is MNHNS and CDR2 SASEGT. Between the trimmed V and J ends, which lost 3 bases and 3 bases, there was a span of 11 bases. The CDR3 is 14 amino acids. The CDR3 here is CASSDREPYYGYTF. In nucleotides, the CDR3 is TGTGCCAGCAGTGACAGGGAACCGTACTATGGCTACACCTTC.

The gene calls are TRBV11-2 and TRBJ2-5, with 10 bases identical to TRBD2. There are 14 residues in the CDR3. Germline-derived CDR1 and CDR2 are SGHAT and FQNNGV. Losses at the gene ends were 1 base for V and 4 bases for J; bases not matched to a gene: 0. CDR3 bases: TGTGCCAGCAGCTTAGGGACTAGCGGAGAGACCCAGTACTTC. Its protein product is CASSLGTSGETQYF.

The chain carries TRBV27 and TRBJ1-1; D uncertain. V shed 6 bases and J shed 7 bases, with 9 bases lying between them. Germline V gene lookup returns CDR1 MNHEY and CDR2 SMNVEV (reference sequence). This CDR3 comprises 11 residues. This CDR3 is CASRDYSEAFF. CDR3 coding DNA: TGTGCCAGCAGGGATTACAGTGAAGCTTTCTTT.

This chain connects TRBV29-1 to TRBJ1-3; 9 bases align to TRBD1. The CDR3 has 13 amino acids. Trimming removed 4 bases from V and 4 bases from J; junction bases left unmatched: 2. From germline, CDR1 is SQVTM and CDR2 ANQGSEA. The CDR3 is CSVGTGVGNTIYF. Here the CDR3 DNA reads TGCAGCGTTGGGACAGGGGTCGGAAACACCATATATTTT.

CDR3 sequence (DNA): TGTGCCAGCAGCTTCCTACTAGCGGGAGGGGCCCTCAACACCGGGGAGCTGTTTTTT. It yields the protein CASSFLLAGGALNTGELFF. The chain couples TRBV5-6 to TRBJ2-2; 13 bases are a match to TRBD2. The CDR3 has 19 amino acids. V shed 2 bases, J shed 2 bases, and the junction held 9 bases outside the gene matches. Per germline, CDR1 SGHDT and CDR2 YYEEEE.

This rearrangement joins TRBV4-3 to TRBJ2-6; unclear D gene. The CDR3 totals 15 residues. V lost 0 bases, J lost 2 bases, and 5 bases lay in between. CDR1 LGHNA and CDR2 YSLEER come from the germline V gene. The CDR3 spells CASSQEPAGANVLTF. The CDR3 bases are TGCGCCAGCAGCCAAGAGCCGGCTGGGGCCAACGTCCTGACTTTC.

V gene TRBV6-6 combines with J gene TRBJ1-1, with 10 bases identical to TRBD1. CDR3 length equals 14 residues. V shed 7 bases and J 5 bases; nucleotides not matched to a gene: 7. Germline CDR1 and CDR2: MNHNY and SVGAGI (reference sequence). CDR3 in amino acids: CASILDRGVTEAFF. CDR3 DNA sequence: TGTGCCAGCATCCTGGACAGGGGGGTTACTGAAGCTTTCTTT.

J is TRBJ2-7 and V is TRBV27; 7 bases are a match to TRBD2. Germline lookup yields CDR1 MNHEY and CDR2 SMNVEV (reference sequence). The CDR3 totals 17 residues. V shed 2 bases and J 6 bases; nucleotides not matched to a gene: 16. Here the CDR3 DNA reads TGTGCCAGCAGTTTAATGTGGATGGGAGGGTATGGAGGCGAGCAGTACTTC. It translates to CASSLMWMGGYGGEQYF.

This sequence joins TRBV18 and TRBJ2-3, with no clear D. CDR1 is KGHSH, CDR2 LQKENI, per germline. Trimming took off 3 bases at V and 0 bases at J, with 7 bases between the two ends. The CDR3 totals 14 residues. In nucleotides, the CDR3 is TGTGCCAGCTCACCGGCTGCTAGCACAGATACGCAGTATTTT. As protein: CASSPAASTDTQYF. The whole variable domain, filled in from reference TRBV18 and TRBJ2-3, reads NAGVMQNPRHLVRRRGQEARLRCSPMKGHSHVYWYRQLPEEGLKFMVYLQKENIIDESGMPKERFSAEFPKEGPSILRIQQVVRGDSAAYFCASSPAASTDTQYFGPGTRLTVL.

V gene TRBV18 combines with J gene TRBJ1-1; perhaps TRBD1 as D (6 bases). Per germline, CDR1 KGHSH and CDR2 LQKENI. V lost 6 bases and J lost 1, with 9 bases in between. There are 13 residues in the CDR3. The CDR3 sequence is CASSLGQNTEAFF. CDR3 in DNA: TGTGCCAGCTCCCTGGGACAGAACACTGAAGCTTTCTTT.

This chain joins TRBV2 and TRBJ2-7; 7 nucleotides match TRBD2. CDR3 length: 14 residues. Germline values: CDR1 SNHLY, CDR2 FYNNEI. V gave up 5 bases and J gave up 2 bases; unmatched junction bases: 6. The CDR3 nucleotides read TGTGCCAGCAGTTCGCTAGCGGCTACCTACGAGCAGTACTTC. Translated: CASSSLAATYEQYF. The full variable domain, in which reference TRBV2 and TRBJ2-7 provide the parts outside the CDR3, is EPEVTQTPSHQVTQMGQEVILRCVPISNHLYFYWYRQILGQKVEFLVSFYNNEISEKSEIFDDQFSVERPDGSNFTLKIRSTKLEDSAMYFCASSSLAATYEQYFGPGTRLTVT.

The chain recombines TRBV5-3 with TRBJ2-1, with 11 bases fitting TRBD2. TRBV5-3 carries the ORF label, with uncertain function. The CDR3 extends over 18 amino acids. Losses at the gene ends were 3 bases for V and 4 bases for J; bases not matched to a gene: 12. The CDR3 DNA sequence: TGTGCCAGAAGCTCCACTAGCGGGAGCCCCAAATTGTACAATGAGCAGTTCTTC. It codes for CARSSTSGSPKLYNEQFF.

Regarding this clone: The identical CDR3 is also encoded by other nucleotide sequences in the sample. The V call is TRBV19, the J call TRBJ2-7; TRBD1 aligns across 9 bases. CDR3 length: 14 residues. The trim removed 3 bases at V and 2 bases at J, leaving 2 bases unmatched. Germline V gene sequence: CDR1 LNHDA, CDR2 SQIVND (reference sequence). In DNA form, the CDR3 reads TGTGCCAGTAGTATTCGACAGGGGGCCTACGAGCAGTACTTC. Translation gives CASSIRQGAYEQYF.

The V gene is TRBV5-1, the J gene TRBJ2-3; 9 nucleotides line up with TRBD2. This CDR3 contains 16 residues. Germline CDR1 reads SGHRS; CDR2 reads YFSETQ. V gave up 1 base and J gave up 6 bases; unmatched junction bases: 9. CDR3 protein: CASSLSASGNADTQYF. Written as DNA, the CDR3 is TGCGCCAGCAGCTTGTCCGCTAGCGGGAATGCGGATACGCAGTATTTT.

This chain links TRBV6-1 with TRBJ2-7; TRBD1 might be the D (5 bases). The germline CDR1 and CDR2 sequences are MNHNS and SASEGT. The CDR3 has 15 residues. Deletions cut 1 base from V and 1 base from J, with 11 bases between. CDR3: CASSEGHRISYEQYF. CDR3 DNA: TGTGCCAGCAGTGAAGGCCACAGGATTTCCTACGAGCAGTACTTC.

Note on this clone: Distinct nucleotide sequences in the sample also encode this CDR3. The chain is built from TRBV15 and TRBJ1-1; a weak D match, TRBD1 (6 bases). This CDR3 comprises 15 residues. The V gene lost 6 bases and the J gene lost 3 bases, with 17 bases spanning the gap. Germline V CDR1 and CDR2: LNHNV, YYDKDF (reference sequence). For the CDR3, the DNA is TGTGCCACCAGTCCTCGGAGAGGGGGATACACTGAAGCTTTCTTT. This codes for CATSPRRGGYTEAFF.

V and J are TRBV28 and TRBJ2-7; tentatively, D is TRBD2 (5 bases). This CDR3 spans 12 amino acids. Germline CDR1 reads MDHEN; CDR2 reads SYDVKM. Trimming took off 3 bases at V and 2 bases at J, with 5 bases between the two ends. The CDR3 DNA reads TGTGCCAGCAGTTTGAGGGCCTACGAGCAGTACTTC. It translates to CASSLRAYEQYF.

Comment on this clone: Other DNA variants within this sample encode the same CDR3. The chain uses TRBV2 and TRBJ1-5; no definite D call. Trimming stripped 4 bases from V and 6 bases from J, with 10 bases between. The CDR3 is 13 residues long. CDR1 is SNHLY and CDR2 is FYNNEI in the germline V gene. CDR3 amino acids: CASSVDEGQPQHF. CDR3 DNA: TGTGCCAGCAGTGTGGATGAGGGTCAGCCCCAGCATTTT.

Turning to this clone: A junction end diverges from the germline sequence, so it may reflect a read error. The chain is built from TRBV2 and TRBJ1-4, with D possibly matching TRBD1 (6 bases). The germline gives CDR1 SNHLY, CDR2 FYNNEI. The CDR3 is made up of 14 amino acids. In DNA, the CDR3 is TGTGCCTGCAGTGATCGGGGGGCGGATGAAAAACTGTTTTTT. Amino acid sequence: CACSDRGADEKLFF.

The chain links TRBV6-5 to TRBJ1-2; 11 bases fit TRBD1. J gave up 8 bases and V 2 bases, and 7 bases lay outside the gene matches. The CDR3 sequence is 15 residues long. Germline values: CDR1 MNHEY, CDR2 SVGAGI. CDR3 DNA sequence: TGTGCCAGCAGTTACGATGGACAGGGGGCGGGAGGCTACACCTTC. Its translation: CASSYDGQGAGGYTF.

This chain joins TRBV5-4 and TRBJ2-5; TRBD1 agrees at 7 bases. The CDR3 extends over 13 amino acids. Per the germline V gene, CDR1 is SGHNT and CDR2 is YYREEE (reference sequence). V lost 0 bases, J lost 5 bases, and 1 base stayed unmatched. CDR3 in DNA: TGTGCCAGCAGCTTGGAGGACAGGGAGACCCAGTACTTC. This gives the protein CASSLEDRETQYF.

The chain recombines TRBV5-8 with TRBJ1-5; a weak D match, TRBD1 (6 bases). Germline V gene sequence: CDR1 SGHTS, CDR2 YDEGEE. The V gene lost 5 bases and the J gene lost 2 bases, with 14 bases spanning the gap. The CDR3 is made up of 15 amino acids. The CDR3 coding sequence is TGTGCCAGCAGAGGGAGGGGGACTGGCAATCAGCCCCAGCATTTT. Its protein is CASRGRGTGNQPQHF.